The 6 T cell receptor beta chains reported below all come from one sample, sequenced in a study of blood T cell repertoires in COVID-19. Some clones are missing from TCRdb's copy, which holds only in-frame ones; the method was immunoSEQ multiplex PCR. This table has some 150,000 clones, 75% to 85% appearing once. The specimen sequenced was peripheral blood. The receptors come from a human donor with acute or convalescent COVID-19. The donor label of this sample is uncertain.

This chain joins TRBV5-5 and TRBJ2-5; TRBD2 matches 11 bases. Unmatched junction bases numbered 8, after V lost 4 bases and J lost 3 bases. Germline-derived CDR1 and CDR2 are SGHKS and YYEKEE (reference sequence). The CDR3 has 16 amino acids. CDR3 bases: TGTGCCAGCAGCCCCTTTAGCGGGGGGGCAGAAGAGACCCAGTACTTC. Amino acids: CASSPFSGGAEETQYF.

By sample share, this clone is medium-sized (0.01 to 0.1%). This rearrangement joins TRBV5-6 to TRBJ2-7; 12 bases are a match to TRBD2. Germline values: CDR1 SGHDT, CDR2 YYEEEE. J gave up 5 bases and V 3 bases, and 9 bases lay outside the gene matches. There are 16 residues in the CDR3. The CDR3 nucleotides read TGTGCCAGCAGCTCTTTACTAGCGGGGGGCCAAGACGAGCAGTACGTC. This gives the protein CASSSLLAGGQDEQYV.

This rearrangement joins TRBV5-1 to TRBJ1-1; D is unresolved. The CDR3 loop spans 14 amino acids. CDR1 SGHRS and CDR2 YFSETQ come from the germline V gene. Trimming removed 0 bases from V and 6 bases from J, with 12 bases in between. Here the CDR3 DNA reads TGCGCCAGCAGCTTGGGGATGGCGGGAGCTGAAGCTTTCTTT. Translation: CASSLGMAGAEAFF.

The chain couples TRBV27 to TRBJ2-3; TRBD2 agrees at 8 bases. V dropped 6 bases and J dropped 3; count of bases not matched to a gene: 8. Per the germline V gene, CDR1 is MNHEY and CDR2 is SMNVEV (reference sequence). The CDR3 is 15 residues long. The CDR3: CASRPGTRITDTQYF. The CDR3 DNA reads as TGTGCCAGCAGGCCCGGGACTAGAATTACAGATACGCAGTATTTT.

This clone was seen a few times. The chain combines TRBV4-2 with TRBJ1-1, with D possibly TRBD1 on 5 matching bases. The CDR3 extends over 15 amino acids. V gave up 3 bases and J gave up 2 bases, with 13 bases separating them. Germline V gives CDR1 LGHNA, CDR2 YNFKEQ. CDR3 sequence reads: CASSQSWGDNTEAFF. Written as DNA, the CDR3 is TGTGCCAGCAGCCAGTCCTGGGGGGACAACACTGAAGCTTTCTTT.

This clone was seen more than once but under ten times. The rearrangement uses TRBV12-3 or TRBV12-4 and TRBJ1-1; weak D call: TRBD1 (5 bases). V was pared by 6 bases and J by 4 bases, with 12 bases between. This CDR3 is 13 amino acids long. The CDR3, as DNA: TGTGCCAGCAGGACAGATTCTTTCACTGAAGCTTTCTTT. Amino acids: CASRTDSFTEAFF.